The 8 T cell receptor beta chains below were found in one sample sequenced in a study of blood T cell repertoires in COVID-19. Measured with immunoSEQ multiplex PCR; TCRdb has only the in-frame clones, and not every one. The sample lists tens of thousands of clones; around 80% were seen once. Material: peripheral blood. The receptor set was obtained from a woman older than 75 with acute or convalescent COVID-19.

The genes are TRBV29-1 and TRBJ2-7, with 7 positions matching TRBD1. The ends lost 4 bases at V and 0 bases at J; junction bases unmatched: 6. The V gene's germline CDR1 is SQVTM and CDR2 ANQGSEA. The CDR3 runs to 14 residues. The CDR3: CSVGRDSSSYEQYF. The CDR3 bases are TGCAGCGTTGGAAGGGACAGTAGCTCCTACGAGCAGTACTTC.

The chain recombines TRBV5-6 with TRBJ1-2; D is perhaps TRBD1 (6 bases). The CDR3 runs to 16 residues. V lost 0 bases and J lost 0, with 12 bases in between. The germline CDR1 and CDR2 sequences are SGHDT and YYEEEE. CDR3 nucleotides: TGTGCCAGCAGCTTGGCGGGGGGCGCTTCTAACTATGGCTACACCTTC. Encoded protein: CASSLAGGASNYGYTF.

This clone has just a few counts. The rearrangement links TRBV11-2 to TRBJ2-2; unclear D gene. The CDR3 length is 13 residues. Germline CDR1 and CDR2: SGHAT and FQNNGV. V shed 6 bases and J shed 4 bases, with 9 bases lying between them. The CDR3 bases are TGTGCCAGCAGTTCATTTAGCACCGGGGAGCTGTTTTTT. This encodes CASSSFSTGELFF.

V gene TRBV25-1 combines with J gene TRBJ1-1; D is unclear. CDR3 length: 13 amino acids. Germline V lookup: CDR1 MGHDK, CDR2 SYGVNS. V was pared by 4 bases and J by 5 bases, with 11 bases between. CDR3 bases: TGTGCCAGCAGTGGACTACAGTGGACTGAAGCTTTCTTT. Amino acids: CASSGLQWTEAFF.

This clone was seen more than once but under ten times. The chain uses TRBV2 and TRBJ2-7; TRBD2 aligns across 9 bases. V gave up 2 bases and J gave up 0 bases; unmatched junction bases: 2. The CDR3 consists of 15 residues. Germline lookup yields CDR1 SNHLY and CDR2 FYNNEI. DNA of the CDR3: TGTGCCAGCAGTGAACTAGCGGGGAACTCCTACGAGCAGTACTTC. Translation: CASSELAGNSYEQYF.

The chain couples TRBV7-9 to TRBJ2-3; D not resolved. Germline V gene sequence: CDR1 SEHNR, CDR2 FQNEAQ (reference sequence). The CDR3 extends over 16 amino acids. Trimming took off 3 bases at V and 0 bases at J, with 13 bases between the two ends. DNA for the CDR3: TGTGCCAGCAGCTTTTCCCACAGTCCTAGCACAGATACGCAGTATTTT. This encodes CASSFSHSPSTDTQYF.

The CDR3 region has the DNA TGCAGCGTTGAGATAACCGGAGCTAACTATGGCTACACCTTC. It translates to CSVEITGANYGYTF. The chain combines TRBV29-1 with TRBJ1-2; no firm D call. The CDR3 extends over 14 amino acids. The V gene's germline CDR1 is SQVTM and CDR2 ANQGSEA. Trimming shortened V by 3 bases and J by 0 bases, and 11 bases separated the two germline ends. The full variable domain, completed using reference TRBV29-1 and TRBJ1-2, is SAVISQKPSRDICQRGTSLTIQCQVDSQVTMMFWYRQQPGQSLTLIATANQGSEATYESGFVIDKFPISRPNLTFSTLTVSNMSPEDSSIYLCSVEITGANYGYTFGSGTRLTVV.

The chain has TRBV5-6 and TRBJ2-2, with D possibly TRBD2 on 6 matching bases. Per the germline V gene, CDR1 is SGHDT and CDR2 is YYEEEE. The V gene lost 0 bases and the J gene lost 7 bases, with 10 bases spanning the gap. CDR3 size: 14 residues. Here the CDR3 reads CASSLGLVGGELFF. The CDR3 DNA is TGTGCCAGCAGCTTGGGACTAGTTGGCGGGGAGCTGTTTTTT.